This T cell receptor (beta chain) is from a study of CD4 T cells in relation to SARS-CoV-2 and coronaviruses. About the study: After approximately 10 days of antigen culture, PBMC TCR beta CDR3s were sequenced.

This table comes from immunoSEQ multiplex PCR, and its TCRdb copy is limited to in-frame clones, with some not included. The table has more than 20,000 clones, just over 75% seen once. Note on this clone: Its specificity is unknown.

Germline-derived CDR1 and CDR2 are SGHTA and FQGTGA. The CDR3 sequence is 13 residues long. The V end was cut by 2 bases, the J end by 5 bases, with 8 bases between. The unexposed donors gave CD4+ T cells in about 2010-2018, prior to COVID-19. The cells were cultured for about ten days before CD4+ T cells were isolated. Unexposed-donor CD4+ T cells were probed with SARS-CoV-2 S/N and four cold-coronavirus spikes, cells permitting. The clonotype was recovered from a human donor in good health. The sequenced material came from CD4+ T cells from PBMCs, cultured in vitro. The chain links TRBV7-3 to TRBJ2-3; D ambiguous. The CDR3 sequence is CASSLLSGDTQYF. The CDR3 DNA reads as TGTGCCAGCAGCTTATTGTCAGGAGATACGCAGTATTTT.